A selection of T cell receptor beta chains follows, all from one sample in a study of OX40 agonist ivuxolimab in advanced cancers. Sequenced by immunoSEQ multiplex PCR; TCRdb stores in-frame clones only, minus some. The repertoire includes 59,000 or so clones, approximately 80% of them detected once, and more than 3% sits in the top ten. The input for sequencing was CD4+ or CD8+ T cells sorted from blood, taken in a trial of the OX40 agonist ivuxolimab. Source of these receptors: an adult with an advanced solid tumor such as melanoma, head and neck, liver or kidney cancer. The CDR3 runs from the conserved cysteine through the conserved F or W. A D gene is named only where the DNA matches it firmly. Size is omitted from some rows. Given values are once, few, many or a class for expanded clones.

TRBJ1-6	.	14	TRBV5-6	.	TGTGCCAGCAGCCCGTTGACAGAGGGATCACCCCTCCACTTT	CASSPLTEGSPLHF
TRBJ2-1	once	15	TRBV10-1	.	TGCGCCAGCAGTGACAGGACTTATCCTGGCAATGAGCAGTTCTTC	CASSDRTYPGNEQFF
TRBJ1-5	.	16	TRBV7-2	.	TGTGCCAGCAGCTTAGCGACAGTTCCAAGCAATCAGCCCCAGCATTTT	CASSLATVPSNQPQHF
TRBJ1-1	few	11	TRBV19	.	TGTGCCAGTAGTATAGGGTCAGGAGCTTTCTTT	CASSIGSGAFF
TRBJ2-3	.	15	TRBV9	.	TGTGCCAGCAGCTGGGGGTCAGTTAGGGCAGATACGCAGTATTTT	CASSWGSVRADTQYF
TRBJ1-2	.	13	TRBV5-1	TRBD1	TGCGCCAGCAGCGTGGACAGGGTAGGAGGCTACACCTTC	CASSVDRVGGYTF
TRBJ2-6	.	16	TRBV7-2	.	TGTGCCAGCAGCTTACAGGTGACCTCTGGGGCCAACGTCCTGACTTTC	CASSLQVTSGANVLTF
TRBJ2-3	.	16	TRBV19	TRBD2	TGTGCCAGTAGTGCCCCACTAGCGGGAGGGCGATATACGCAGTATTTT	CASSAPLAGGRYTQYF
TRBJ2-3	.	11	TRBV5-6	.	TGTGCCAGCAGCTTGTTGGATACGCAGTATTTT	CASSLLDTQYF
TRBJ1-5	.	15	TRBV6-1	TRBD1	TGTGCCAGCAGCCGACAGGGGGCCGGGGATCAGCCCCAGCATTTT	CASSRQGAGDQPQHF
TRBJ2-3	.	14	TRBV7-8	.	TGTGCCAGCAGCCGCCGGGACGGCACAGATACGCAGTATTTT	CASSRRDGTDTQYF
TRBJ2-2	.	15	TRBV5-4	.	TGTGCCAGCAGCCTTCACAAGGGGGAAACCGGGGAGCTGTTTTTT	CASSLHKGETGELFF
TRBJ1-5	.	13	TRBV7-8	.	TGTGCCAGCAGCTTGGACAGTAATCAGCCCCAGCATTTT	CASSLDSNQPQHF
TRBJ1-5	.	15	TRBV5-6	.	TGTGCCAGCTCCCTGGGTTTTCAGAGCAATCAGCCCCAGCATTTT	CASSLGFQSNQPQHF
TRBJ2-7	few	17	TRBV28	.	TGTGCCAGCAGACCCGCCATGGTCCCACTAGCATCCTACGAGCAGTACTTC	CASRPAMVPLASYEQYF
TRBJ1-5	.	15	TRBV6-5	.	TGTGCCAGCTTCAATGGGGGGTCCAGCAATCAGCCCCAGCATTTT	CASFNGGSSNQPQHF
TRBJ1-1	once	14	TRBV19	.	TGTGCCAGTAGTACCGACAGGTCGAACACTGAAGCTTTCTTT	CASSTDRSNTEAFF
TRBJ1-1	.	13	TRBV18	.	TGTGCCAGCTCCCGAGTCGACGGGGGGGAAGCTTTCTTT	CASSRVDGGEAFF
TRBJ2-1	.	15	TRBV27	TRBD2	TGTGCCAGCAGGCCCGGGACTAGCTGGTACAATGAGCAGTTCTTC	CASRPGTSWYNEQFF
TRBJ2-7	.	15	TRBV5-4	.	TGTGCCAGCAGCCTGATTCAGGGGTTGAGGAACGAGCAGTACTTC	CASSLIQGLRNEQYF
TRBJ1-1	.	15	TRBV7-2	.	TGTGCCAGCACCCTAATGGGGGTGGGGAACACTGAAGCTTTCTTT	CASTLMGVGNTEAFF
TRBJ1-5	.	13	TRBV28	.	TGTGCCAGCAGTTTACAAGTCAATCAGCCCCAGCATTTT	CASSLQVNQPQHF
TRBJ2-7	.	14	TRBV7-9	TRBD1	TGTGCCAGCAGCGCTGACAGGGGCTCCTACGAGCAGTACTTC	CASSADRGSYEQYF
TRBJ2-1	once	16	TRBV11-2	TRBD2	TGTGCCAGCAGCTTAGAAGCGGGGAGCTCCTACAATGAGCAGTTCTTC	CASSLEAGSSYNEQFF
TRBJ1-2	few	14	TRBV6-6	TRBD1	TGTGCCAGCAGTACAGGACAGGGGGCGCGGGGCTACACCTTC	CASSTGQGARGYTF
TRBJ1-6	.	16	TRBV30	.	TGTGCCTGGAGTGGGACAAGAACAGGGAAGGGGTCACCCCTCCACTTT	CAWSGTRTGKGSPLHF
TRBJ1-2	.	12	TRBV7-9	.	TGTGCCAGCAGCCCTAGGCTCAGTGGCTACACCTTC	CASSPRLSGYTF
TRBJ2-1	few	15	TRBV9	TRBD1	TGTGCCAGCAGCGCGACAGGGGTCGAAGGCGATGAGCAGTTCTTC	CASSATGVEGDEQFF
TRBJ1-1	.	16	TRBV28	TRBD1	TGTGCCAGCAGGCCAACAGGGGGCAGGAGGAACACTGAAGCTTTCTTT	CASRPTGGRRNTEAFF
TRBJ2-7	.	17	TRBV7-9	TRBD1	TGTGCCAGCAGCCCCGGGGTGGGGGGACAGGGTTTCGACGAGCAGTACTTC	CASSPGVGGQGFDEQYF
TRBJ1-1	.	15	TRBV7-9	TRBD1	TGTGCCAGCAGCTCCCGTACAGGGGGCTATACTGAAGCTTTCTTT	CASSSRTGGYTEAFF
TRBJ2-2	once	17	TRBV7-2	.	TGTGCCAGCAGCTTAGTGGCATTTCCCGGAAACACCGGGGAGCTGTTTTTT	CASSLVAFPGNTGELFF
TRBJ2-1	.	13	TRBV9	.	TGTGCCAGCAGCGTAGTTACAGTTAATGAGCAGTTCTTC	CASSVVTVNEQFF
TRBJ2-5	few	16	TRBV4-3	TRBD2	TGCGCCAGCAGCCAAGAGCGGGGGGGTCTCGGAGAGACCCAGTACTTC	CASSQERGGLGETQYF
TRBJ2-3	.	13	TRBV19	.	TGTGCCATAGGGGCGGGGACCTCAGATACGCAGTATTTT	CAIGAGTSDTQYF
TRBJ1-1	.	13	TRBV5-6	.	TGTGCCAGCAGCTGGGATTTACGCACTGAAGCTTTCTTT	CASSWDLRTEAFF
TRBJ1-5	.	12	TRBV5-6	.	TGTGCCAGCAGCTTAGTGGGTCAGCCCCAGCATTTT	CASSLVGQPQHF
TRBJ2-7	.	15	TRBV5-4	.	TGCGCCAGCAGCAAAGACGCAGGGAATCCCTACGAGCAGTACTTC	CASSKDAGNPYEQYF
TRBJ1-6	.	17	TRBV29-1	.	TGCAGCGTTGAACCAGGCGGAGCGGGGGAAAATAATTCACCCCTCCACTTT	CSVEPGGAGENNSPLHF
TRBJ2-5	.	16	TRBV7-2	TRBD2	TGTGCCAGCAGCAAGGGACTAGCGGGGGGCCGGGAGACCCAGTACTTC	CASSKGLAGGRETQYF
TRBJ1-2	.	15	TRBV19	.	TGTGCCAGTAGTCCCATAGGGGACACGTACTATGGCTACACCTTC	CASSPIGDTYYGYTF
TRBJ1-2	.	15	TRBV10-3	TRBD1	TGTGCCATCAGTGTCCTGGGGACAGGACCTGATGGCTACACCTTC	CAISVLGTGPDGYTF
TRBJ2-5	.	13	TRBV11-2	.	TGTGCCAGCAGCTTCACGGGGACAGAGACCCAGTACTTC	CASSFTGTETQYF
TRBJ2-1	.	11	TRBV7-1	.	TGTGCCAGCACCACAGGGTATGAGCAGTTCTTC	CASTTGYEQFF
TRBJ1-1	.	13	TRBV7-2	.	TGTGCCAGCAGCCCCCGTTCGAACAGGGAAGGCTTCTTT	CASSPRSNREGFF